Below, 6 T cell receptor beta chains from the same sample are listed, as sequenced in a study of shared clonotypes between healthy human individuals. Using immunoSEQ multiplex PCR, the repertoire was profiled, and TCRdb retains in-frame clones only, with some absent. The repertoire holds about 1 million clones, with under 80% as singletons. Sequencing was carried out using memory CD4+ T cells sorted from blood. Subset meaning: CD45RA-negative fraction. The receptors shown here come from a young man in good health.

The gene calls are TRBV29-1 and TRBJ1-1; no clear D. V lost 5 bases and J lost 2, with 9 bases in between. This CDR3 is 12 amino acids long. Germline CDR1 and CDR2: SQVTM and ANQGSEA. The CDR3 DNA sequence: TGCAGCGTTAGAAATGGAAACACTGAAGCTTTCTTT. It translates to CSVRNGNTEAFF.

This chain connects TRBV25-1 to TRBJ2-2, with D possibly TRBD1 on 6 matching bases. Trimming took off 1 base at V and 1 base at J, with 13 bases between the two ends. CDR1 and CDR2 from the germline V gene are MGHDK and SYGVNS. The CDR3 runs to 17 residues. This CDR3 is CASSEWGTGRNTGELFF. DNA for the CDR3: TGTGCCAGCAGTGAATGGGGAACAGGGAGGAACACCGGGGAGCTGTTTTTT.

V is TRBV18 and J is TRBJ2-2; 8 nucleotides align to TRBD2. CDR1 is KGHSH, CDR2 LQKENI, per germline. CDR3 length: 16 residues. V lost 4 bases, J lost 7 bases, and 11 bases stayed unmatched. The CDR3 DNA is TGTGCCAGCTCACTTACTAGCGGAAAAAACCGCGGGGAGCTGTTTTTT. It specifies CASSLTSGKNRGELFF.

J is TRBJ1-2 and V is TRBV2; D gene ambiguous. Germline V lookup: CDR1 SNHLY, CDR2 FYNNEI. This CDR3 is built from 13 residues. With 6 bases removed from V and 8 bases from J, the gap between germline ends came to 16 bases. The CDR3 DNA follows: TGTGCCAGCAGCGACGAACCTCTTAAGGGCTACACCTTC. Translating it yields CASSDEPLKGYTF.

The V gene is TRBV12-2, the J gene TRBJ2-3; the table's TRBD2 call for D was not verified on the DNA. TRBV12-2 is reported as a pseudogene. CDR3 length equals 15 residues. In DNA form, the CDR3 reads TGTGCAAGTCTCCTGGGCGGGACCAACACAGATACGCAGTATTTT. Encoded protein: CASLLGGTNTDTQYF.

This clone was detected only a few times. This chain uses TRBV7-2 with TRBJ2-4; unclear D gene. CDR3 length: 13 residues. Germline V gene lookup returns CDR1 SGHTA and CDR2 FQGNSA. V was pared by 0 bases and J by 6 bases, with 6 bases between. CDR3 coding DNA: TGTGCCAGCAGCTTAGCCGATTTAAACATTCAGTACTTC. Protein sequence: CASSLADLNIQYF.